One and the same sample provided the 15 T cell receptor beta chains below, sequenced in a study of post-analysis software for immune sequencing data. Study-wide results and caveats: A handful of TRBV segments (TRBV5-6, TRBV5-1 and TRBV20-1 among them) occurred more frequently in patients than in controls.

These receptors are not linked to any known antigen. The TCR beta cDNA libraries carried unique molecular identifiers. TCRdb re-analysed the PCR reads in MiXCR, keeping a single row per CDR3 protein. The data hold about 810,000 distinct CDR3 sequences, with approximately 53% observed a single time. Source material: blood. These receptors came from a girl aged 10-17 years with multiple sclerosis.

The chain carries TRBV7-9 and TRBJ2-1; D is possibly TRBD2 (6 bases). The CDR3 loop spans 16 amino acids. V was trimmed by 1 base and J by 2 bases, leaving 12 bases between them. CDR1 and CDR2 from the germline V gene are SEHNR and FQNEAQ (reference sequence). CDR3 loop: CASSLGSGKPYNEQFF. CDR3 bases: TGTGCCAGCAGCTTAGGTAGCGGAAAACCCTACAATGAGCAGTTCTTC.

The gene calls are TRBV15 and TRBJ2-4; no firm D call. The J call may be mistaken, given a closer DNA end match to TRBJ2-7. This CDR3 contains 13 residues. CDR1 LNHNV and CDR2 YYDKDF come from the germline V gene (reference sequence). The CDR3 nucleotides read TGTGCCACCAGCTTCGGACGAGGATACGAGCAGTACTTC. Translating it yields CATSFGRGYEQYF.

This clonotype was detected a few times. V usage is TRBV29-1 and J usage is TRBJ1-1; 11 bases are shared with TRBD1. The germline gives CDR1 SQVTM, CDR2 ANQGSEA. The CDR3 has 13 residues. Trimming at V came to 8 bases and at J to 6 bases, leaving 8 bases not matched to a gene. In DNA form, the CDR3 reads TGCAGCACGGGACAGGGGGGTAATTCTGAAGCTTTCTTT. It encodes CSTGQGGNSEAFF.

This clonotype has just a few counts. The CDR3 reads CASSQDRVQGGEQFF. The DNA of the CDR3 is TGTGCCAGCAGCCAAGATCGCGTACAGGGCGGGGAGCAGTTCTTC. The rearrangement uses TRBV3-1 and TRBJ2-1, with TRBD1 as a possible D gene (6 bases). The CDR3 is 15 residues long. The V gene's germline CDR1 is LGHDT and CDR2 YNNKEL (reference sequence). Trimming left V 0 bases short and J 10 bases short, with 16 bases between.

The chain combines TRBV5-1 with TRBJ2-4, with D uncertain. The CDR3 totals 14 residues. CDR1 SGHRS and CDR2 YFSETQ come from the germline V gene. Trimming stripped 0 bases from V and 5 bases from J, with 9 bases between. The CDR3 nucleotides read TGCGCCAGCAGCTTGGCGGGTCCGCAAAACATTCAGTACTTC. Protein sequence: CASSLAGPQNIQYF.

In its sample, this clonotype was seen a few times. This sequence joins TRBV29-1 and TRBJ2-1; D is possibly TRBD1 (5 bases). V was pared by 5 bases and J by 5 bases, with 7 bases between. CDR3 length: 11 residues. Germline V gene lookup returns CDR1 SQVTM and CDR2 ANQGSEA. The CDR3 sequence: CSVTGNNEQFF. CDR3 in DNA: TGCAGCGTTACAGGTAACAATGAGCAGTTCTTC.

Here the CDR3 DNA reads TGCAGCGTTGCCCTAGGGGGGGGTGAAAACATTCAGTACTTC. It translates to CSVALGGGENIQYF. The gene calls are TRBV29-1 and TRBJ2-4; tentative D call: TRBD2 (7 bases). CDR3 size: 14 residues. V lost 4 bases and J 5 bases, leaving 15 bases between the germline ends. Germline loops: CDR1 SQVTM, CDR2 ANQGSEA.

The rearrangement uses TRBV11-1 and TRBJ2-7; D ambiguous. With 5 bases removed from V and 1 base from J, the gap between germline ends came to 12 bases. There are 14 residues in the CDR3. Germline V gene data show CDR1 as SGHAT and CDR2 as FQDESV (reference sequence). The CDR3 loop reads CASSLRTLSYEQYF. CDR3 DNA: TGTGCCAGCAGCCTTAGGACCTTGTCCTACGAGCAGTACTTC.

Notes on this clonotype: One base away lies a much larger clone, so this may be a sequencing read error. The CDR3 DNA sequence: TGTACCAGCAGTTGGCATTTGGAGACCCAGTACTTC. Translating it yields CTSSWHLETQYF. The rearrangement uses TRBV12-3 or TRBV12-4 and TRBJ2-5; D uncertain. The CDR3 is made up of 12 amino acids.

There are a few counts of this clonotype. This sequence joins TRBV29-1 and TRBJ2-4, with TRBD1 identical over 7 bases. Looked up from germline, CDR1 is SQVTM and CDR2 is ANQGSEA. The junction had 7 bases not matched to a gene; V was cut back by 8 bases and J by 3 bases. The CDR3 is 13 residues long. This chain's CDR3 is CSIVPGGKNIQYF. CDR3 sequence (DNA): TGCAGCATCGTACCAGGGGGCAAAAACATTCAGTACTTC.

CDR3 sequence: CASSMTDTQYF. DNA for the CDR3: TGTGCCAGCAGTATGACAGATACGCAGTATTTT. The V and J genes are TRBV12-3 or TRBV12-4 and TRBJ2-3; D is uncertain. V was pared by 5 bases and J by 3 bases, with 3 bases between. CDR3 length: 11 amino acids.

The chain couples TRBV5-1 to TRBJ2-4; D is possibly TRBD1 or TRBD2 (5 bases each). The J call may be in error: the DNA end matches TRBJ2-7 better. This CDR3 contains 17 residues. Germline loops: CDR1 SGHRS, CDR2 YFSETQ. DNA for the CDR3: TGCGCCAGCAGCTTCCGTGAGGGAAGGGGATCATTCTACGAGCAGTACTTC. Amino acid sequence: CASSFREGRGSFYEQYF.

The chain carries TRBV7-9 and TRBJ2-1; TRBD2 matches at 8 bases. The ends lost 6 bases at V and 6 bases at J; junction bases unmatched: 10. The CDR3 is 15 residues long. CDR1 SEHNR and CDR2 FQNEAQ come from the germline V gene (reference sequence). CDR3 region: CASRRTGGILNEQFF. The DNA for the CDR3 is TGTGCCAGCAGGCGAACGGGGGGGATACTCAATGAGCAGTTCTTC. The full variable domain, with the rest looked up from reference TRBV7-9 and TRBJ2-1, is DTGVSQNPRHKITKRGQNVTFRCDPISEHNRLYWYRQTLGQGPEFLTYFQNEAQLEKSRLLSDRFSAERPKGSFSTLEIQRTEQGDSAMYLCASRRTGGILNEQFFGPGTRLTVL.

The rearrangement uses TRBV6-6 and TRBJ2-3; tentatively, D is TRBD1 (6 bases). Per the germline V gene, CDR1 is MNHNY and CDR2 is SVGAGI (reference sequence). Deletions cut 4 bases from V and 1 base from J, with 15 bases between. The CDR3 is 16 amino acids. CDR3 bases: TGTGCCAGCAGTTCCTATAGGGGGTTCGGCACAGATACGCAGTATTTT. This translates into CASSSYRGFGTDTQYF.

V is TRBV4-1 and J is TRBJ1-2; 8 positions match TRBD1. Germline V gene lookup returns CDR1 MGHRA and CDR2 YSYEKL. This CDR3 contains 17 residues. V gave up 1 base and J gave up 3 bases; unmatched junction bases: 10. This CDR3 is CASSQGRTGTEDYGYTF. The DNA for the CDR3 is TGCGCCAGCAGCCAAGGTAGGACAGGGACAGAAGACTATGGCTACACCTTC.